The 15 T cell receptor beta chains in this list originate from one sample, sequenced in a study of T cells in Graves' hyperthyroidism and ophthalmopathy. The investigators amplified TCR beta CDR3 regions from RNA transcripts. RT-PCR in the first round (using the HTBI primer set) targeted the TCR CDR3. MiXCR, run by TCRdb on the multiplex PCR reads, gives a single entry per CDR3 protein. Here the sample spans hundreds of thousands of distinct CDR3 sequences, 15% to 20% being singletons. What was sequenced was blood. The source of these receptors is a woman between 18 and 30 years old with Graves' ophthalmopathy.

This clonotype was detected only a few times. V usage is TRBV4-3 and J usage is TRBJ1-6, with D hard to call. V was pared by 3 bases and J by 7 bases, with 10 bases between. The CDR3 extends over 14 amino acids. The germline gives CDR1 LGHNA, CDR2 YSLEER. In nucleotides, the CDR3 is TGCGCCAGCAGCCACCTGGAGTCAAATTCACCCCTCCACTTT. This encodes CASSHLESNSPLHF.

This clonotype has at least ten counts. V is TRBV11-2 and J is TRBJ1-1; D is undetermined. V shed 6 bases and J shed 5 bases, with 10 bases lying between them. The CDR3 runs to 12 residues. Germline V gives CDR1 SGHAT, CDR2 FQNNGV. The CDR3 region has the DNA TGTGCCAGCAGACGGGTGAGGACTGAAGCTTTCTTT. As protein: CASRRVRTEAFF.

This clonotype has more than one count but fewer than ten. J is TRBJ2-5 and V is TRBV7-9; no clear D. This CDR3 has 14 residues. Germline CDR1 and CDR2: SEHNR and FQNEAQ (reference sequence). The germline V and J ends were trimmed by 5 bases and 0 bases, with 10 bases remaining between them. The CDR3 loop is CASSTTGNQETQYF. Written as DNA, the CDR3 is TGTGCCAGCAGCACAACGGGCAACCAAGAGACCCAGTACTTC.

This clonotype has a count of ten or more. This chain uses TRBV6-1 with TRBJ2-5; TRBD2 might be the D (6 bases). This CDR3 spans 15 amino acids. Trimming cost V 5 bases and J 4 bases, with 17 bases left between them. CDR1 MNHNS and CDR2 SASEGT come from the germline V gene. The CDR3 loop reads CASSPESRRGETQYF. CDR3 nucleotides: TGTGCCAGCAGTCCAGAGTCCCGGCGGGGAGAGACCCAGTACTTC.

The rearrangement uses TRBV24-1 and TRBJ2-2, with no clear D. There are 15 residues in the CDR3. Germline V CDR1 and CDR2: KGHDR, SFDVKD. V shed 0 bases and J shed 2 bases, with 6 bases lying between them. The CDR3 DNA follows: TGTGCCACCAGTGATTTGTGGGGAAACACCGGGGAGCTGTTTTTT. This encodes CATSDLWGNTGELFF.

J is TRBJ1-1 and V is TRBV7-2; 8 bases align to TRBD1. In germline, CDR1 is SGHTA, CDR2 FQGNSA. V gave up 11 bases and J gave up 3 bases; unmatched junction bases: 11. CDR3 length: 14 residues. CDR3 protein: CAGSRGQGDTEAFF. As DNA, the CDR3 is TGTGCCGGTAGCCGCGGACAGGGAGACACTGAAGCTTTCTTT.

This chain uses TRBV3-1 with TRBJ1-3; unclear D gene. In germline, CDR1 is LGHDT, CDR2 YNNKEL (reference sequence). The CDR3 extends over 16 amino acids. V lost 4 bases and J lost 1, with 14 bases in between. The CDR3 loop reads CASSLRAQWSGNTIYF. The CDR3 DNA is TGTGCCAGCAGCCTCCGAGCACAGTGGTCTGGAAACACCATATATTTT.

This sequence joins TRBV7-3 and TRBJ2-6; 7 nucleotides align to TRBD2. After removal of 1 base from V and 0 bases from J, the junction contained 6 bases not matched to a gene. This CDR3 has 18 residues. Germline lookup yields CDR1 SGHTA and CDR2 FQGTGA. This chain's CDR3 is CASSLRGGAPSGANVLTF. The CDR3 nucleotides are TGTGCCAGCAGCTTAAGGGGAGGGGCCCCCTCTGGGGCCAACGTCCTGACTTTC.

The V gene is TRBV15, the J gene TRBJ1-2; no reliable D call. The CDR3 length is 12 residues. With 1 base removed from V and 6 bases from J, the gap between germline ends came to 6 bases. Germline values: CDR1 LNHNV, CDR2 YYDKDF (reference sequence). The CDR3 DNA reads as TGTGCCACCAGCAGAGGTGGGGATGGCTACACCTTC. The encoded protein is CATSRGGDGYTF. Full variable domain (missing parts from reference TRBV15 and TRBJ1-2): DAMVIQNPRYQVTQFGKPVTLSCSQTLNHNVMYWYQQKSSQAPKLLFHYYDKDFNNEADTPDNFQSRRPNTSFCFLDIRSPGLGDTAMYLCATSRGGDGYTFGSGTRLTVV.

This clonotype was found a few times. The chain joins TRBV5-4 to TRBJ2-5; maybe TRBD2 (5 bases). Trimming pared 1 base from V and 0 bases from J, leaving 10 bases between. CDR3 length equals 15 residues. The germline CDR1 and CDR2 sequences are SGHNT and YYREEE (reference sequence). In DNA form, the CDR3 reads TGTGCCAGCAGCTTGACCCTGCGGGACCAAGAGACCCAGTACTTC. This sequence encodes CASSLTLRDQETQYF.

A few counts support this clonotype. The V call is TRBV5-5, the J call TRBJ2-3; 12 bases map to TRBD2. V dropped 4 bases and J dropped 2; count of bases not matched to a gene: 8. The CDR3 is 17 residues long. CDR1 and CDR2 (germline): SGHKS, YYEKEE (reference sequence). The CDR3 spells CASSPGLAGPLTDTQYF. DNA for the CDR3: TGTGCCAGCAGCCCGGGACTAGCGGGTCCACTCACAGATACGCAGTATTTT.

This clonotype was picked up many times. The chain links TRBV5-1 to TRBJ2-7; 11 bases fit TRBD1. This CDR3 is 13 amino acids long. J lost 6 bases, V lost 3 bases, and 2 bases had no gene match. CDR1 is SGHRS and CDR2 is YFSETQ in the germline V gene. CDR3 sequence (DNA): TGCGCCAGCAGCTGGACAGGGGGCGGCGAGCAGTACTTC. Protein: CASSWTGGGEQYF.

About this clonotype itself: Germline and junction disagree at one end, which may indicate a read error. This chain connects TRBV25-1 to TRBJ1-2; D is unresolved. CDR1 is MGHDK, CDR2 SYGVNS, per germline. The CDR3 consists of 12 residues. The CDR3 nucleotides read TGTGCCGGCAGTGCGGTAAACGATGGCTACACCTTC. This gives the protein CAGSAVNDGYTF.

Only a few counts were recorded for this clonotype. The V gene is TRBV5-5, the J gene TRBJ2-7, with TRBD1 matching over 9 bases. The ends lost 1 base at V and 6 bases at J; junction bases unmatched: 5. Germline V gene data show CDR1 as SGHKS and CDR2 as YYEKEE (reference sequence). The CDR3 runs to 14 residues. This chain's CDR3 is CASSLTGQGSEQYF. Here the CDR3 DNA reads TGTGCCAGCAGCTTGACGGGACAGGGAAGCGAGCAGTACTTC.

This chain joins TRBV28 and TRBJ2-1; D possibly corresponds to TRBD1 (5 bases). V dropped 4 bases and J dropped 10 bases, with 14 bases sitting between them. Germline CDR1 and CDR2: MDHEN and SYDVKM. CDR3 length: 13 amino acids. CDR3 sequence (DNA): TGTGCCAGCAGTTGGGATTCTAAGGGGGAGCAGTTCTTC. Its translation is CASSWDSKGEQFF.